The 27 T cell receptor beta chains presented below share a single source sample, sequenced in a study of CD8+ T cells in alopecia areata. RNA extraction and reverse transcription yielded cDNA as sequencing template. Profiling relied on immunoSEQ multiplex PCR, and the TCRdb table lists in-frame clones only, not all of them. Altogether about 74,000 clones are present, 29% being singletons, with the ten largest covering about 15%. Stated treatment: oral pan-JAK inhibitor, 5-10 mg twice daily. Sample: CD8+ T cells sorted from blood, taken at week 4, from a patient treated with tofacitinib. All receptors come from a human donor with alopecia areata.

This chain links TRBV7-9 with TRBJ2-1; D ambiguous. Germline V gene data show CDR1 as SEHNR and CDR2 as FQNEAQ (reference sequence). V dropped 0 bases and J dropped 10 bases, with 7 bases sitting between them. This CDR3 has 12 residues. CDR3 residues: CASSLAGKEQFF. CDR3 bases: TGTGCCAGCAGCTTAGCGGGGAAGGAGCAGTTCTTC.

This clone occurred a few times. The chain couples TRBV7-9 to TRBJ1-4; D remains unclear. Germline CDR1 is SEHNR and CDR2 is FQNEAQ (reference sequence). The CDR3 runs to 16 residues. Trimming removed 4 bases at V and 2 bases at J, with 14 bases between. The CDR3 is CASSSTETGTNEKLFF. The CDR3 DNA reads TGTGCCAGCAGCTCTACGGAGACGGGGACTAATGAAAAACTGTTTTTT.

This clone appeared a few times. V gene TRBV30 combines with J gene TRBJ2-5; 9 bases are a match to TRBD2. Trimming at V came to 1 base and at J to 4 bases, leaving 7 bases not matched to a gene. Germline V gives CDR1 GTSNPN, CDR2 SVGIG (reference sequence). The CDR3 runs to 15 residues. The chain's CDR3 is CAWSDAGGRGETQYF. Here the CDR3 DNA reads TGTGCCTGGAGTGATGCGGGAGGGAGGGGAGAGACCCAGTACTTC.

The rearrangement joins TRBV25-1 to TRBJ1-5; D not resolved. The germline gives CDR1 MGHDK, CDR2 SYGVNS. The V gene lost 3 bases and the J gene lost 9 bases, with 12 bases spanning the gap. CDR3 length equals 13 residues. CDR3 sequence reads: CASSEYGSVPQHF. The CDR3, as DNA: TGTGCCAGCAGTGAGTATGGTTCCGTGCCCCAGCATTTT.

This clone was observed a few times. The chain has TRBV7-9 and TRBJ1-2, with D perhaps TRBD1 (5 bases). V lost 7 bases and J lost 7, with 13 bases in between. This CDR3 is built from 12 residues. Germline loops: CDR1 SEHNR, CDR2 FQNEAQ (reference sequence). CDR3 residues: CASNQGSGGYTF. The CDR3 DNA follows: TGTGCCAGCAACCAGGGCTCGGGTGGCTACACCTTC.

This clone was counted between two and nine times. The gene calls are TRBV29-1 and TRBJ2-1; 9 bases fit TRBD2. With V trimmed by 7 bases and J by 1 base, 5 bases remained unmatched. The germline V gene has CDR1 SQVTM and CDR2 ANQGSEA. CDR3 length: 14 amino acids. CDR3 DNA sequence: TGCAGCGCAATCCTAGCGGGGTCCTACAATGAGCAGTTCTTC. It encodes CSAILAGSYNEQFF.

This clone was seen a few times. The gene calls are TRBV30 and TRBJ1-5, with 9 bases fitting TRBD1. Trimming at V came to 1 base and at J to 6 bases, leaving 4 bases not matched to a gene. From germline, CDR1 is GTSNPN and CDR2 SVGIG (reference sequence). This CDR3 has 14 residues. The CDR3 region is CAWSGDREGQPQHF. CDR3 DNA sequence: TGTGCCTGGAGTGGGGACAGGGAGGGTCAGCCCCAGCATTTT.

This sequence joins TRBV6-1 and TRBJ2-3; D uncertain. Looked up from germline, CDR1 is MNHNS and CDR2 is SASEGT. The CDR3 is 13 residues long. V lost 6 bases and J lost 5, with 12 bases in between. CDR3 amino acids: CASSADWRDTQYF. CDR3 sequence (DNA): TGTGCCAGCAGCGCTGACTGGAGAGATACGCAGTATTTT.

This clone turned up a few times. The chain has TRBV7-9 and TRBJ2-4; D gene unclear. The germline V and J ends were trimmed by 1 base and 6 bases, with 7 bases remaining between them. The germline V gene has CDR1 SEHNR and CDR2 FQNEAQ (reference sequence). CDR3 length: 13 residues. The CDR3 sequence is CASSLGQRNIQYF. The CDR3 bases are TGTGCCAGCAGCTTAGGGCAGAGAAACATTCAGTACTTC.

This clone was seen only a few times. The gene calls are TRBV29-1 and TRBJ1-3; D is unclear. V was shortened by 6 bases and J by 4 bases, with 7 bases between the two germline ends. The CDR3 has 11 residues. Looked up from germline, CDR1 is SQVTM and CDR2 is ANQGSEA. The CDR3 DNA sequence: TGCAGCGTCCCGGACGGAAACACCATATATTTT. It codes for CSVPDGNTIYF.

The J gene is TRBJ2-5, the V gene TRBV6-6; 7 nucleotides agree with TRBD1. V shed 4 bases and J 5 bases; nucleotides not matched to a gene: 7. CDR3 size: 14 residues. The germline V gene has CDR1 MNHNY and CDR2 SVGAGI (reference sequence). CDR3 nucleotides: TGTGCCAGCAGTTCCGGGGACAGCAAGGAGACCCAGTACTTC. Residues: CASSSGDSKETQYF.

There are a few counts of this clone. The chain links TRBV30 to TRBJ2-1; 7 bases are a match to TRBD2. V lost 2 bases to trimming and J lost 8 bases; unmatched junction nucleotides: 6. The CDR3 is 13 residues long. The germline V gene has CDR1 GTSNPN and CDR2 SVGIG (reference sequence). CDR3: CAWSWGGVDEQFF. The CDR3 DNA is TGTGCCTGGAGTTGGGGGGGTGTCGATGAGCAGTTCTTC.

The V call is TRBV29-1, the J call TRBJ2-7; D is perhaps TRBD1 (5 bases). CDR3 size: 13 residues. Germline V gives CDR1 SQVTM, CDR2 ANQGSEA. V was shortened by 3 bases and J by 6 bases, with 15 bases between the two germline ends. The CDR3 region has the DNA TGCAGCGTTGAGGTCCAGGGTCGAGGCGAGCAGTACTTC. This gives the protein CSVEVQGRGEQYF.

This clone was detected a few times. This chain connects TRBV13 to TRBJ2-1; no clear D. Germline CDR1 is PRHDT and CDR2 is FYEKMQ (reference sequence). The CDR3 spans 13 residues. Trimming left V 5 bases short and J 5 bases short, with 10 bases between. CDR3 loop: CASSTPLDNEQFF. The CDR3 DNA reads as TGTGCCAGCAGCACTCCCCTAGACAATGAGCAGTTCTTC.

This clone turned up a few times. This sequence joins TRBV7-9 and TRBJ2-2; the D is unclear. The CDR3 contains 15 residues. Trimming pared 5 bases from V and 2 bases from J, leaving 12 bases between. In germline, CDR1 is SEHNR, CDR2 FQNEAQ (reference sequence). The CDR3 sequence: CASSVWATNTGELFF. The CDR3 DNA reads as TGTGCCAGCAGCGTGTGGGCGACCAACACCGGGGAGCTGTTTTTT.

As to this clone: The same CDR3 also results from other DNA sequences found in this sample. V gene TRBV30 combines with J gene TRBJ2-1; the D is unclear. V lost 0 bases to trimming and J lost 0 bases, with 3 bases between them. CDR3 length: 13 residues. Germline V lookup: CDR1 GTSNPN, CDR2 SVGIG (reference sequence). This CDR3 reads CAWSVNSYNEQFF. CDR3 bases: TGTGCCTGGAGTGTAAACTCCTACAATGAGCAGTTCTTC.

This chain connects TRBV6-1 to TRBJ2-7; TRBD1 is a possible D gene (5 bases). The V gene's germline CDR1 is MNHNS and CDR2 SASEGT. This CDR3 contains 12 residues. Trimming removed 7 bases at V and 3 bases at J, with 10 bases between. CDR3 coding DNA: TGTGCCAGCACAGATAGGGGCTACGAGCAGTACTTC. This translates into CASTDRGYEQYF.

V and J are TRBV30 and TRBJ1-1; D call uncertain. Germline-derived CDR1 and CDR2 are GTSNPN and SVGIG (reference sequence). V lost 6 bases and J lost 4, with 9 bases in between. The CDR3 length is 11 residues. The CDR3 coding sequence is TGTGCCTGCTTAGGGCGCACTGAAGCTTTCTTT. It encodes CACLGRTEAFF.

This clone occurred a few times. V and J are TRBV9 and TRBJ2-2, with D possibly matching TRBD1 (7 bases). The ends were cut back, 2 bases at V and 2 bases at J, with 16 bases in the middle. Per the germline V gene, CDR1 is SGDLS and CDR2 is YYNGEE. CDR3 length equals 17 residues. CDR3 protein: CASSVNSGQANTGELFF. For the CDR3, the DNA is TGTGCCAGCAGCGTGAATAGCGGACAGGCAAACACCGGGGAGCTGTTTTTT. The entire variable domain, with the rest obtained from reference TRBV9 and TRBJ2-2, is as follows: DSGVTQTPKHLITATGQRVTLRCSPRSGDLSVYWYQQSLDQGLQFLIQYYNGEERAKGNILERFSAQQFPDLHSELNLSSLELGDSALYFCASSVNSGQANTGELFFGEGSRLTVL.

The rearrangement joins TRBV7-2 to TRBJ2-7, with D perhaps matching TRBD2 (5 bases). CDR3 length: 12 amino acids. Per germline, CDR1 SGHTA and CDR2 FQGNSA. Trimming pared 8 bases from V and 7 bases from J, leaving 15 bases between. DNA for the CDR3: TGTGCCAGCCAGGCGTCGGGGTCTGAGCAGTACTTC. Encoded protein: CASQASGSEQYF.

This clone has more than one count but fewer than ten. This rearrangement joins TRBV29-1 to TRBJ2-7; the match to TRBD2 covers 8 bases. This CDR3 comprises 12 residues. The V segment lost 7 bases and the J segment 3 bases; nucleotides outside the gene matches: 5. Germline loops: CDR1 SQVTM, CDR2 ANQGSEA. The CDR3 coding sequence is TGCAGCGCCGCGGGAGGCTACTACGAGCAGTACTTC. Its protein is CSAAGGYYEQYF.

The V call is TRBV29-1, the J call TRBJ1-2; D is ambiguous. The CDR3 totals 13 residues. V was clipped by 4 bases and J by 8 bases, with 17 bases between them. CDR1 and CDR2 from the germline V gene are SQVTM and ANQGSEA. The DNA for the CDR3 is TGCAGCGTTGTATTTGGGAGCGAGCTAGGCTACACCTTC. Translation gives CSVVFGSELGYTF.

A few counts support this clone. The chain is built from TRBV11-2 and TRBJ2-3; possibly TRBD2 for D (6 bases). Germline V gene lookup returns CDR1 SGHAT and CDR2 FQNNGV. This CDR3 region has 12 residues. V lost 4 bases and J lost 6, with 8 bases in between. CDR3 sequence: CASSSTSDTQYF. CDR3 DNA: TGTGCCAGCAGCTCAACTAGCGATACGCAGTATTTT.

The sample holds a few counts of this clone. The genes are TRBV4-1 and TRBJ2-7, with D unresolved. Germline assignment: CDR1 MGHRA and CDR2 YSYEKL. The germline V and J ends were trimmed by 4 bases and 2 bases, with 9 bases remaining between them. This CDR3 spans 13 amino acids. CDR3 in DNA: TGCGCCAGCAGCCCCGGTAGAACCTACGAGCAGTACTTC. Protein: CASSPGRTYEQYF.

The chain uses TRBV7-9 and TRBJ2-5; 10 bases align to TRBD1. The CDR3 is 15 residues long. Germline assignment: CDR1 SEHNR and CDR2 FQNEAQ (reference sequence). The J segment lost 3 bases and the V segment lost 6 bases, leaving 7 bases of the junction unmatched. This CDR3 is CASSPPGTGEETQYF. In DNA form, the CDR3 reads TGTGCCAGCAGTCCTCCCGGGACAGGGGAAGAGACCCAGTACTTC. Full variable domain (remainder filled in from reference TRBV7-9 and TRBJ2-5): DTGVSQNPRHKITKRGQNVTFRCDPISEHNRLYWYRQTLGQGPEFLTYFQNEAQLEKSRLLSDRFSAERPKGSFSTLEIQRTEQGDSAMYLCASSPPGTGEETQYFGPGTRLLVL.

This clone occurred a few times. The chain uses TRBV29-1 and TRBJ1-1, with 9 bases aligning to TRBD1. Germline CDR1 is SQVTM and CDR2 is ANQGSEA. V was clipped by 3 bases and J by 6 bases; unmatched bases: 11. The CDR3 extends over 15 amino acids. For the CDR3, the DNA is TGCAGCGTTGACGGACAGGGGTTATCTGGGCCTGAAGCTTTCTTT. Its protein product is CSVDGQGLSGPEAFF.

CDR3 DNA: TGTGCCAGCTCACCTCCCATCTCCTACGAGCAGTACTTC. It encodes CASSPPISYEQYF. This sequence joins TRBV18 and TRBJ2-7; D remains unclear. Germline V CDR1 and CDR2: KGHSH, LQKENI. CDR3 length equals 13 residues. V was cut by 3 bases and J by 0 bases, with 6 bases left in between.